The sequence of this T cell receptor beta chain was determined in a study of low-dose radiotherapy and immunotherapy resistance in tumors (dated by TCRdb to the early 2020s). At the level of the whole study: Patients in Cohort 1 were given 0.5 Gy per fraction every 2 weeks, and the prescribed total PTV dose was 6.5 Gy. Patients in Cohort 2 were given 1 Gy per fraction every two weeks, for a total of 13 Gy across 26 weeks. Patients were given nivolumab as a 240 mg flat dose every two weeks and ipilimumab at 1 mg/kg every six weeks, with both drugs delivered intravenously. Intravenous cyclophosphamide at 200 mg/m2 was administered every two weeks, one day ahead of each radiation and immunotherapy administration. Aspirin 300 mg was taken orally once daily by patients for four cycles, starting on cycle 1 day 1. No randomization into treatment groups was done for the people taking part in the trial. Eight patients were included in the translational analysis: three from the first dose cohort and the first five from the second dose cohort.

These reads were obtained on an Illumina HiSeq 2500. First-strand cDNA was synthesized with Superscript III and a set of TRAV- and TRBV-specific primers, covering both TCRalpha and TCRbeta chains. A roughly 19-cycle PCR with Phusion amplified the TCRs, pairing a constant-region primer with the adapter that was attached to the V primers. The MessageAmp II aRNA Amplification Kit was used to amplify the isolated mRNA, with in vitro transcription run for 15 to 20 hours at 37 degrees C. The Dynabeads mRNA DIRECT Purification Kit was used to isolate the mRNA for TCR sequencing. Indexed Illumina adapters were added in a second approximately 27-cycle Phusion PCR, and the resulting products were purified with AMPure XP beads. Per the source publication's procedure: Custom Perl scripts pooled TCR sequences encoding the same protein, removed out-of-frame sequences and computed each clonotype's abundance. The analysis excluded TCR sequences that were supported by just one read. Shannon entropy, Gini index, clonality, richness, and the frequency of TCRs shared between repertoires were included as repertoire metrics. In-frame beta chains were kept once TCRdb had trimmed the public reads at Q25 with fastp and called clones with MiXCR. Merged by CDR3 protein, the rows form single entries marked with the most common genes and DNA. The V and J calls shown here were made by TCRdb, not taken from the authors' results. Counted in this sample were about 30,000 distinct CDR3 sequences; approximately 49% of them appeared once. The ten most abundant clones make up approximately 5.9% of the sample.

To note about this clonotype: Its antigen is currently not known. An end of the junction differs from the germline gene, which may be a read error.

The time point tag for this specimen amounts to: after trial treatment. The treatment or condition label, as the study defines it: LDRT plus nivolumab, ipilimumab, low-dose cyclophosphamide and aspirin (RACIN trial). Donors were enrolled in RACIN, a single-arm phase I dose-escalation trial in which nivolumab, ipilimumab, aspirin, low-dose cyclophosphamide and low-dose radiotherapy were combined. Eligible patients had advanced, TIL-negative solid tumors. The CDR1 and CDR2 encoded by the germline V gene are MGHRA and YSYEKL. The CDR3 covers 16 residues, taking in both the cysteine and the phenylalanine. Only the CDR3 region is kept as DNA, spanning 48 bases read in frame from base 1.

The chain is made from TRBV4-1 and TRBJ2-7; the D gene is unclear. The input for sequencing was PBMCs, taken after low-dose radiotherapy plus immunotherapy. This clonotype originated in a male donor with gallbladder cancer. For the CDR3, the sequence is CASSQIDVPISHEQYF. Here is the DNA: TGCGCCAGCAGCCAAATCGACGTTCCCATCTCCCACGAGCAGTACTTC.